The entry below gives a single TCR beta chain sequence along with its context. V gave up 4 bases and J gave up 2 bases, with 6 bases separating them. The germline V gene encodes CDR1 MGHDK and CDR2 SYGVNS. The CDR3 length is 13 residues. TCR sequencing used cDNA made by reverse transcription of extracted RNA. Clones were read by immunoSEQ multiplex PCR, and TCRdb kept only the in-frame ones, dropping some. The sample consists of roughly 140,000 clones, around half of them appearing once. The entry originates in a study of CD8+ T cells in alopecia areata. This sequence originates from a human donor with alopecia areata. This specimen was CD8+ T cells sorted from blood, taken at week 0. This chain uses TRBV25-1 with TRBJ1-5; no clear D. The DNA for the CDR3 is TGTGCCAGCAGTGCAGTAGGCAATCAGCCCCAGCATTTT. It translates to CASSAVGNQPQHF.